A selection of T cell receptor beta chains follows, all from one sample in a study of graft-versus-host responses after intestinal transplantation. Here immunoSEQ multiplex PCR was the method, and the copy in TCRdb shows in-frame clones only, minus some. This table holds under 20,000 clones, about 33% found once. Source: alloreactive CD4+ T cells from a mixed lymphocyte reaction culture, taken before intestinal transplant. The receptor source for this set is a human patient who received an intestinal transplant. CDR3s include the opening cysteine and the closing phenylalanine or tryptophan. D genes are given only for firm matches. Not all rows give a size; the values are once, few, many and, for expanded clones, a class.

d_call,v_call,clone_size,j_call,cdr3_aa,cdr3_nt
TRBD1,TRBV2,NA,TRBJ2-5,CASAGTGGGETQYF,TGTGCCAGCGCCGGGACAGGGGGCGGAGAGACCCAGTACTTC
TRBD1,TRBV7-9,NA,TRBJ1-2,CASSLDRTGNYGYTF,TGTGCCAGCAGCTTAGATAGGACAGGGAACTATGGCTACACCTTC
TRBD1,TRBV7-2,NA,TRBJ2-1,CASSFTGGVYNEQFF,TGTGCCAGCAGCTTTACAGGGGGAGTATACAATGAGCAGTTCTTC
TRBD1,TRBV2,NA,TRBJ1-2,CASRSGQGAYYGYTF,TGTGCCAGCAGATCGGGACAGGGGGCGTACTATGGCTACACCTTC
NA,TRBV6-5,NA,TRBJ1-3,CASKGAPAHTIYF,TGTGCCAGCAAAGGGGCCCCGGCCCACACCATATATTTT
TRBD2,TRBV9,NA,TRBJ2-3,CARRGGAGVFGTDTQYF,TGTGCCCGCCGCGGGGGGGCCGGGGTTTTCGGCACAGATACGCAGTATTTT
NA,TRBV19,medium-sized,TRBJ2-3,CASSIWGFSTDTQYF,TGTGCCAGTAGTATCTGGGGGTTTAGCACAGATACGCAGTATTTT
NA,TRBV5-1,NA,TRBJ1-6,CASSSGQISNSPLHF,TGCGCCAGCAGCTCGGGGCAGATAAGTAATTCACCCCTCCACTTT
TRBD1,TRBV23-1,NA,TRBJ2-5,CASSQEGTGQETQYF,TGCGCCAGCAGTCAAGAAGGGACAGGTCAAGAGACCCAGTACTTC
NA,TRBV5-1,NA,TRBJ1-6,CASRSTHSRFGNSPLHF,TGCGCCAGCAGATCGACGCACAGCCGTTTCGGAAATTCACCCCTCCACTTT
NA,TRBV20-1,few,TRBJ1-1,CSARENTEAFF,TGCAGTGCTAGGGAGAACACTGAAGCTTTCTTT
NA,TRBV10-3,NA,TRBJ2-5,CAISHRDRETQYF,TGTGCCATCAGTCACCGGGACCGAGAGACCCAGTACTTC
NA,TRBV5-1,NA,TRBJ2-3,CASTPGVSTDTQYF,TGCGCCAGCACCCCAGGGGTAAGCACAGATACGCAGTATTTT
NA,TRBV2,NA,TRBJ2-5,CASSELGSSVETQYF,TGTGCCAGCAGTGAATTAGGGAGTAGTGTGGAGACCCAGTACTTC
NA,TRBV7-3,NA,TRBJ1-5,CASSLAGAGNQPQHF,TGTGCCAGCAGCTTAGCGGGGGCAGGCAATCAGCCCCAGCATTTT
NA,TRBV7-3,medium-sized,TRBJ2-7,CASSLSSGPVYEQYF,TGTGCCAGCAGCTTAAGTTCGGGACCAGTCTACGAGCAGTACTTC
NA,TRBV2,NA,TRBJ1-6,CASRTDNSPLHF,TGTGCCAGCCGGACAGACAATTCACCCCTCCACTTT
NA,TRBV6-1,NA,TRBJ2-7,CASRDYHVEQYF,TGTGCCAGCAGAGACTACCACGTAGAGCAGTACTTC
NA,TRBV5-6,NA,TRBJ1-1,CASSSGPDTEAFF,TGTGCCAGCAGCTCGGGACCCGACACTGAAGCTTTCTTT
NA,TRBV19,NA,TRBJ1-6,CASSLSSYNSPLHF,TGTGCCAGTAGTCTCAGCTCCTATAATTCACCCCTCCACTTT
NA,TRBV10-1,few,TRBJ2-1,CASSVGGVYNEQFF,TGCGCCAGCAGTGTTGGCGGGGTCTACAATGAGCAGTTCTTC
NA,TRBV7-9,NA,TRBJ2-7,CASSYSGRVYEQYF,TGTGCCAGCAGCTACAGCGGGCGTGTCTACGAGCAGTACTTC
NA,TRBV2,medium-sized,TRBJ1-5,CASSEVGGAIVNQPQHF,TGTGCCAGCAGTGAGGTCGGGGGGGCGATAGTCAATCAGCCCCAGCATTTT
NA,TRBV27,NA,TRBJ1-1,CASSLEAGANTEAFF,TGTGCCAGCAGTTTAGAGGCAGGGGCCAACACTGAAGCTTTCTTT
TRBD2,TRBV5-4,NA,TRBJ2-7,CASSLGLAGVYYEQYF,TGTGCCAGCAGCCTGGGACTAGCGGGAGTTTACTACGAGCAGTACTTC
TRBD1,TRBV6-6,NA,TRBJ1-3,CASSYGDSSSGNTIYF,TGTGCCAGCAGTTACGGGGACAGCAGCTCTGGAAACACCATATATTTT
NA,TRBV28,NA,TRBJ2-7,CASRGADFLYEQYF,TGTGCCAGCAGAGGGGCGGATTTCCTCTACGAGCAGTACTTC
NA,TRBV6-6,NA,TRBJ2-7,CASSYGRGYGEQYF,TGTGCCAGCAGTTACGGTAGGGGATACGGCGAGCAGTACTTC
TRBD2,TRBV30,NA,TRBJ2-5,CAWRGGGGGKETHYF,TGTGCCTGGCGCGGGGGGGGCGGGGGGAAAGAGACCCATTACTTC
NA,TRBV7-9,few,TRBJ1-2,CASSLAGQFYGYTF,TGTGCCAGCAGCTTAGCCGGACAGTTTTATGGCTACACCTTC
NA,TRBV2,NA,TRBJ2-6,CAGAVGRRSGANVLTF,TGTGCCGGAGCAGTGGGACGTCGCTCTGGGGCCAACGTCCTGACTTTC
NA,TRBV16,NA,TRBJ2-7,CASSQFSTVEQYF,TGTGCCAGCAGCCAATTCAGCACCGTCGAGCAGTACTTC
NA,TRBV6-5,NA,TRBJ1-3,CASNRVAGNTIYF,TGTGCCAGCAACCGAGTAGCAGGAAACACCATATATTTT
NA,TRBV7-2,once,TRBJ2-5,CASSLVRAPVVETQYF,TGTGCCAGCAGCTTAGTTCGGGCCCCAGTAGTGGAGACCCAGTACTTC
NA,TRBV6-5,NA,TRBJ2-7,CASSYQGRYEQYF,TGTGCCAGCAGTTATCAGGGACGCTACGAGCAGTACTTC
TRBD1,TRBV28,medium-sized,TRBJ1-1,CATGPGQGLAFF,TGTGCCACTGGCCCCGGACAGGGCTTGGCTTTCTTT
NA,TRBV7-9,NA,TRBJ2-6,CASSADSYDSGANVLTF,TGTGCCAGCAGCGCGGACAGCTACGACTCTGGGGCCAACGTCCTGACTTTC